This TCR beta chain is drawn from a study of PD-L1 blockade in urothelial cancer. Study details: Dosed intravenously at 1,200 mg every 3 weeks, atezolizumab was initiated by patients around 2014. Bladder-origin urothelial cancer in males covered twenty-five of 29 patients. Blood was evaluated 3 weeks (second dose) and 6 weeks after therapy began.

Germline V CDR1 and CDR2: SGHNT, YYREEE (reference sequence). The J segment lost 3 bases and the V segment lost 4 bases, leaving 3 bases of the junction unmatched. The CDR3 loop spans 13 amino acids. TCRdb keeps only in-frame clones here, not all; method: immunoSEQ multiplex PCR. The sample holds 86,000 or so clones, about 85% seen once. Time point noted: pretreatment peripheral blood. For each patient, 1 to 8 samples were obtained, pretreatment and on-treatment. This sequence was found in a man aged 55 to 70 with urothelial cancer. The input for sequencing was PBMCs, taken around atezolizumab (anti-PD-L1) treatment. V is TRBV5-4 and J is TRBJ2-5, with 7 bases identical to TRBD1. The CDR3 bases are TGTGCCAGCAGCACAGACAGGGAAGAGACCCAGTACTTC. Translated, it gives CASSTDREETQYF.